The subject of this entry is one TCR beta chain. V dropped 7 bases and J dropped 9 bases, with 15 bases sitting between them. Per germline, CDR1 SNHLY and CDR2 FYNNEI. The CDR3 runs 13 residues. All exposed participants met a person with COVID-19 within 2 weeks before entering the study. The data originate from a study of blood T cell repertoires in COVID-19. Methods used by the authors: Researchers report that nucleated cell counts were estimated from reference gene primer amplification. Generated by immunoSEQ multiplex PCR, the TCRdb table keeps only in-frame clones and is missing some. D and trimming were read from the DNA, whereas the V and J calls and clone size are those reported in that table. The sample contains around 170,000 clones, 80% of which appear only once.

The sample taken for sequencing was PBMCs or T cells enriched from blood (not recorded which). The sequence derives from a man in his sixties who had been exposed to COVID-19. The V and J genes are TRBV2 and TRBJ2-2; the D is unclear. CDR3 region: CASTPGQLRELFF. DNA of the CDR3: TGTGCCAGCACCCCTGGGCAACTCCGGGAGCTGTTTTTT.